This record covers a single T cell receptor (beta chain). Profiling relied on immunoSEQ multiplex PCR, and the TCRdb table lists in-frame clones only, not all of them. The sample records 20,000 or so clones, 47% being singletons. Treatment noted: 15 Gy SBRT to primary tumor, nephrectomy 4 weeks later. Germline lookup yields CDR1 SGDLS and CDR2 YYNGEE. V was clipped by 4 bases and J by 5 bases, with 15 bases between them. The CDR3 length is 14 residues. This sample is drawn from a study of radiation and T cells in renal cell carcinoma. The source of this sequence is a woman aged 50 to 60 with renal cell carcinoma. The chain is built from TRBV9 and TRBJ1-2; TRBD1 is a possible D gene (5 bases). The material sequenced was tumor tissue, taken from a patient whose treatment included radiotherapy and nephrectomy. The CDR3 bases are TGTGCCAGCAGCCCCCCGGCTGAGGGGTATGGCTACACCTTC. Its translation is CASSPPAEGYGYTF.